A single sample gave rise to the 32 T cell receptor beta chains below, sequenced in a study of identical twins. TCRdb reanalysed the 5' RACE reads using MiXCR and keeps one entry per CDR3 protein. The sample shows some 1,700,000 distinct CDR3 sequences, about 30% of them seen only once. The sample consisted of cord blood. The receptors shown here come from a newborn girl in good health.

The CDR3 sequence is CASSLRDYWHSSTYNSPLHF. As DNA, the CDR3 is TGCGCCAGCAGCTTGCGGGACTATTGGCACTCTAGTACCTATAATTCACCCCTCCACTTT. This chain joins TRBV5-1 and TRBJ1-6; tentatively, D is TRBD1 (5 bases). Germline values: CDR1 SGHRS, CDR2 YFSETQ. The CDR3 loop spans 20 amino acids. The V end was cut by 1 base, the J end by 2 bases, with 22 bases between.

This clonotype was observed a few times. This rearrangement joins TRBV5-1 to TRBJ2-5; 11 bases agree with TRBD2. This CDR3 spans 16 amino acids. The germline gives CDR1 SGHRS, CDR2 YFSETQ. Trimming cost V 2 bases and J 11 bases; bases outside gene matches: 14. The CDR3 DNA follows: TGCGCCAGCAGCTTTGGGACTAGCGGCTATTACAATGAGCAGTACTTC. Amino acid sequence: CASSFGTSGYYNEQYF.

This clonotype was detected only a few times. The rearrangement joins TRBV12-5 to TRBJ2-1, with D possibly being TRBD1 (6 bases). With 2 bases removed from V and 2 bases from J, the gap between germline ends came to 10 bases. CDR1 LGHNT and CDR2 FRNRAP come from the germline V gene. This CDR3 is 15 amino acids long. CDR3 sequence reads: CASGLTGSPYNEQFF. As DNA, the CDR3 is TGTGCTAGTGGTTTGACAGGGAGCCCCTACAATGAGCAGTTCTTC.

Details on this clonotype: A much more abundant neighbour one base away suggests this may be a read error. The rearrangement uses TRBV11-1 and TRBJ2-1; perhaps TRBD2 as D (5 bases). From germline, CDR1 is SGHAT and CDR2 FQDESV (reference sequence). V was pared by 2 bases and J by 13 bases, with 30 bases between. The CDR3 has 18 residues. CDR3 region: CASSLFGYGLSSAETQFF. DNA for the CDR3: TGTGCCAGCAGCTTATTCGGATACGGACTTTCCTCTGCGGAGACCCAGTTCTTC.

This chain links TRBV12-3 or TRBV12-4 with TRBJ2-2, with 11 bases matching TRBD1. The CDR3 totals 16 residues. Trimming took 5 bases from V and 7 from J; bases not matched to a gene: 9. This CDR3 is CASSLSGTGGIGELFF. For the CDR3, the DNA is TGTGCCAGCAGTCTATCCGGGACAGGGGGGATCGGGGAGCTGTTTTTT.

In this sample, this clonotype turned up once. The chain joins TRBV20-1 to TRBJ2-3; perhaps TRBD2 as D (5 bases). Germline V lookup: CDR1 DFQATT, CDR2 SNEGSKA (reference sequence). V lost 6 bases and J 0 bases, leaving 16 bases between the germline ends. The CDR3 runs 15 residues. The CDR3 here is CSAPPTTTSTDTQYF. Here the CDR3 DNA reads TGCAGTGCCCCCCCGACTACAACTAGCACAGATACGCAGTATTTT.

This clonotype was counted between two and nine times. The chain links TRBV4-2 to TRBJ2-1; TRBD2 aligns across 12 bases. V was clipped by 0 bases and J by 1 base; unmatched bases: 4. There are 18 residues in the CDR3. Germline V CDR1 and CDR2: LGHNA, YNFKEQ. The DNA for the CDR3 is TGTGCCAGCAGCCAAGAGTCTAGCGGGGGGGCGTCCTACAATGAGCAGTTCTTC. As protein: CASSQESSGGASYNEQFF.

This clonotype was detected ten times or more. The V gene is TRBV5-1, the J gene TRBJ2-1; D is unresolved. CDR3 length: 11 residues. CDR1 SGHRS and CDR2 YFSETQ come from the germline V gene. Trimming left V 3 bases short and J 8 bases short, with 6 bases between. As DNA, the CDR3 is TGCGCCAGCAGCTCGTACCATGAGCAGTTCTTC. This codes for CASSSYHEQFF.

Regarding this clonotype: Its ends do not fully match the called genes, so a read error is possible. The chain carries TRBV3-1 and TRBJ2-6; 7 bases are shared with TRBD2. CDR1 is LGHDT and CDR2 is YNNKEL in the germline V gene (reference sequence). The CDR3 loop spans 17 amino acids. This chain's CDR3 is CASSQDGGSSGANILTF. The DNA for the CDR3 is TGTGCCAGCAGCCAAGACGGCGGGAGCTCTGGGGCCAACATCCTGACTTTC.

This chain links TRBV20-1 with TRBJ2-1; possible D gene TRBD2, 6 bases. From germline, CDR1 is DFQATT and CDR2 SNEGSKA (reference sequence). CDR3 length: 14 amino acids. Trimming pared 6 bases from V and 6 bases from J, leaving 18 bases between. As DNA, the CDR3 is TGCAGTGCCCTTTGGGGGGTCTTAGCCAATGAGCAGTTCTTC. This translates into CSALWGVLANEQFF.

The genes are TRBV15 and TRBJ1-1, with D unresolved. The germline V and J ends were trimmed by 0 bases and 3 bases, with 8 bases remaining between them. Germline V gene sequence: CDR1 LNHNV, CDR2 YYDKDF (reference sequence). This CDR3 is built from 14 residues. CDR3 residues: CATSRDPTDTEAFF. Here the CDR3 DNA reads TGTGCCACCAGCAGAGATCCTACAGACACTGAAGCTTTCTTT.

The sample holds a few counts of this clonotype. The chain has TRBV21-1 and TRBJ2-1; the table's D call, TRBD2, was not checked against the DNA. TRBV21-1 is a listed pseudogene. This CDR3 contains 16 residues. Written as DNA, the CDR3 is TGTGCCAGCAGCAAACGGGGGGGCTATTACGGCAATGAGCAGTTCTTC. Translating gives CASSKRGGYYGNEQFF.

This chain uses TRBV5-1 with TRBJ1-1; 7 bases align to TRBD1. The V segment lost 1 base and the J segment 8 bases; nucleotides outside the gene matches: 5. The CDR3 is 13 residues long. Germline V gives CDR1 SGHRS, CDR2 YFSETQ. For the CDR3, the DNA is TGCGCCAGCAGCTTGACGGACAGGAGCGAAGCTTTCTTT. Protein product: CASSLTDRSEAFF.

The CDR3 DNA reads as TGTGCCATCAGTGGACGCAGCACAGATACGCAGTATTTT. Translated: CAISGRSTDTQYF. The chain couples TRBV10-3 to TRBJ2-3; D is unresolved. The germline V gene encodes CDR1 ENHRY and CDR2 SYGVKD. The V end was cut by 4 bases, the J end by 0 bases, with 5 bases between. The CDR3 consists of 13 residues.

J is TRBJ1-5 and V is TRBV28; D uncertain. The CDR3 is 17 residues long. The V end lost 1 base, the J end lost 0 bases, and 13 bases lay between the germline ends. In germline, CDR1 is MDHEN, CDR2 SYDVKM. The CDR3 spells CASSLYKYSDSNQPQHF. CDR3 sequence (DNA): TGTGCCAGCAGTTTATACAAATACAGCGATAGCAATCAGCCCCAGCATTTT.

The rearrangement uses TRBV7-9 and TRBJ1-1; D gene uncertain. V was pared by 0 bases and J by 7 bases, with 9 bases between. Germline V gives CDR1 SEHNR, CDR2 FQNEAQ (reference sequence). This CDR3 contains 13 residues. The CDR3 protein is CASSLASGDEAFF. CDR3 coding DNA: TGTGCCAGCAGCTTAGCGAGCGGTGATGAAGCTTTCTTT.

The chain couples TRBV10-3 to TRBJ1-4; TRBD1 agrees at 8 bases. CDR1 ENHRY and CDR2 SYGVKD come from the germline V gene. J gave up 8 bases and V 2 bases, and 13 bases lay outside the gene matches. There are 17 residues in the CDR3. In nucleotides, the CDR3 is TGTGCCATCAGTGAGACCCCCGGACAGGGCGCGGGGGAAAAACTGTTTTTT. As protein: CAISETPGQGAGEKLFF.

The V gene is TRBV9, the J gene TRBJ1-2; a possible D gene is TRBD1 (5 bases). Looked up from germline, CDR1 is SGDLS and CDR2 is YYNGEE. CDR3 length: 15 amino acids. Trimming left V 4 bases short and J 3 bases short, with 16 bases between. This CDR3 reads CASSRRSGGYYGYTF. The CDR3 DNA follows: TGTGCCAGCAGCCGTAGGTCTGGGGGGTACTATGGCTACACCTTC.

Remarks on this clonotype: Given a much more abundant clone one base away, this may be a read error. The genes are TRBV3-1 and TRBJ2-4, with D unresolved. The J call is uncertain, as TRBJ2-7 better fits the DNA end. Germline V gives CDR1 LGHDT, CDR2 YNNKEL (reference sequence). This CDR3 has 15 amino acids. In DNA form, the CDR3 reads TGTGCCAGCAGCCAATCGTACTTTTTCTTCTACGAGCAGTACTTC. This sequence encodes CASSQSYFFFYEQYF.

A few counts support this clonotype. V and J are TRBV3-1 and TRBJ2-4; 10 nucleotides agree with TRBD1. The J call is uncertain, as TRBJ2-7 better fits the DNA end. Germline V gives CDR1 LGHDT, CDR2 YNNKEL (reference sequence). There are 13 residues in the CDR3. CDR3 sequence reads: CASRDRGLCEQYF. The CDR3 DNA follows: TGTGCCAGCAGAGACAGGGGGCTTTGCGAGCAGTACTTC.

The chain employs TRBV24-1 and TRBJ2-7; no clear D gene. Germline V gene lookup returns CDR1 KGHDR and CDR2 SFDVKD. The CDR3 is 13 residues long. V was shortened by 1 base and J by 7 bases, with 10 bases between the two germline ends. The CDR3 DNA sequence: TGTGCCACCAGTGATTTCAAAAACAATGAGCAGTACTTC. Translated, it gives CATSDFKNNEQYF.

This clonotype was observed a handful of times. The J gene is TRBJ2-1, the V gene TRBV5-1, with TRBD2 matching over 12 bases. This CDR3 has 17 amino acids. Germline V lookup: CDR1 SGHRS, CDR2 YFSETQ. V trimming: 1 base; J trimming: 8 bases; junction bases outside the gene matches: 10. As DNA, the CDR3 is TGCGCCAGCAGCTTGAGATCTAGCGGGAGGGCCGTCGATGAGCAGTTCTTC. Translating it yields CASSLRSSGRAVDEQFF.

Here the CDR3 DNA reads TGTGCCAGCAGTCCCTGGCCCCATCAGCCCCAGCATTTT. Translation gives CASSPWPHQPQHF. The chain uses TRBV27 and TRBJ1-5; no clear D gene. The germline V gene encodes CDR1 MNHEY and CDR2 SMNVEV (reference sequence). Trimming took 5 bases from V and 5 from J, leaving 10 bases between them. This CDR3 region has 13 residues.

This clonotype appeared a few times. The CDR3 loop reads CASSPRQGPTQPQHF. DNA for the CDR3: TGTGCCAGCAGTCCAAGACAGGGACCTACTCAGCCCCAGCATTTT. The V gene is TRBV12-3 or TRBV12-4, the J gene TRBJ1-5, with 7 bases fitting TRBD1. CDR3 length: 15 amino acids. V gave up 5 bases and J gave up 6 bases; unmatched junction bases: 10.

The chain combines TRBV7-2 with TRBJ1-4; 7 bases are a match to TRBD1. Germline V gives CDR1 SGHTA, CDR2 FQGNSA. The CDR3 is 15 amino acids. V shed 2 bases and J 5 bases; nucleotides not matched to a gene: 5. CDR3 sequence reads: CASSLNPGGNEKLFF. CDR3 in DNA: TGTGCCAGCAGCTTAAACCCAGGGGGAAATGAAAAACTGTTTTTT. The complete variable domain, with remaining parts taken from reference TRBV7-2 and TRBJ1-4, reads GAGVSQSPSNKVTEKGKDVELRCDPISGHTALYWYRQSLGQGLEFLIYFQGNSAPDKSGLPSDRFSAERTGGSVSTLTIQRTQQEDSAVYLCASSLNPGGNEKLFFGSGTQLSVL.

A word on this clonotype: A junction end diverges from the germline sequence, so it may reflect a read error. The rearrangement joins TRBV7-2 to TRBJ2-4; 7 nucleotides agree with TRBD2. The CDR3 extends over 16 amino acids. Germline-derived CDR1 and CDR2 are SGHTA and FQGNSA. The CDR3 sequence is CASSLATWSGINIQYF. For the CDR3, the DNA is TGTGCCAGCAGTTTAGCTACGTGGAGCGGGATAAACATTCAGTACTTC.

This clonotype was counted only a few times. The chain has TRBV4-2 and TRBJ2-1, with D tentatively TRBD2 (6 bases). The DNA end is more similar to TRBJ2-7, so the J call may be wrong. Germline lookup yields CDR1 LGHNA and CDR2 YNFKEQ. The CDR3 is 15 amino acids. In nucleotides, the CDR3 is TGTGCCAGCAGCCAGGGCGGGGTCTCCTACAATGAGCAGTACTTC. This gives the protein CASSQGGVSYNEQYF.

The V gene is TRBV4-1, the J gene TRBJ1-3; no firm D call. Deletions cut 4 bases from V and 0 bases from J, with 10 bases between. CDR3 length: 15 amino acids. Looked up from germline, CDR1 is MGHRA and CDR2 is YSYEKL. The CDR3 sequence: CASSPPALSGNTIYF. The CDR3 DNA is TGCGCCAGCAGCCCCCCGGCCCTCTCTGGAAACACCATATATTTT.

This chain joins TRBV20-1 and TRBJ2-7, with 7 bases that match TRBD2. Per the germline V gene, CDR1 is DFQATT and CDR2 is SNEGSKA (reference sequence). This CDR3 is 13 amino acids long. V was clipped by 3 bases and J by 0 bases; unmatched bases: 2. The CDR3 sequence is CSASPSGSYEQYF. The CDR3 bases are TGCAGTGCTAGTCCTAGCGGCTCCTACGAGCAGTACTTC.

As concerns this clonotype: Mismatch with germline at one junction end may stem from a read error. The V and J genes are TRBV2 and TRBJ2-1, with D possibly being TRBD1 (5 bases). Per the germline V gene, CDR1 is SNHLY and CDR2 is FYNNEI. The CDR3 sequence is 13 residues long. CDR3 sequence reads: CASSDRVYIEQFF. For the CDR3, the DNA is TGTGCCAGCAGTGACAGGGTTTACATTGAGCAGTTCTTC.

This clonotype has just a few counts. The chain joins TRBV13 to TRBJ2-3, with 10 bases aligning to TRBD2. The V segment lost 2 bases and the J segment 5 bases; nucleotides outside the gene matches: 13. This CDR3 comprises 18 residues. Germline V lookup: CDR1 PRHDT, CDR2 FYEKMQ (reference sequence). The CDR3 nucleotides read TGTGCCAGCAGCTTATGGGAGCGGGGGGGGAGGGCGAAAGATACGCAGTATTTT. Translated, it gives CASSLWERGGRAKDTQYF.

Details on this clonotype: The junction does not match germline at one end; this may be a read error. The chain couples TRBV18 to TRBJ2-3, with TRBD1 matching over 8 bases. The CDR3 extends over 13 amino acids. Germline CDR1 and CDR2: KGHSH and LQKENI. DNA for the CDR3: TGTGCCAGCTCACTCGGACAGGGCGATACGCGGTATTTT. Its protein is CASSLGQGDTRYF.